The source of this T cell receptor beta chain is a study of blood T cell repertoires in COVID-19. Study-level information: From the United States, Italy and Spain came samples of acute and convalescent COVID-19. T cells, B-cell-depleted T cells, or PBMCs supplied cDNA or gDNA.

Trimming removed 2 bases from V and 2 bases from J; junction bases left unmatched: 5. Germline CDR1 is KGHSH and CDR2 is LQKENI. The CDR3 runs 15 residues. Methods used by the authors: Reference gene primer amplification yielded estimated nucleated cell counts. Assay: immunoSEQ multiplex PCR; the TCRdb copy retains only in-frame clones and omits some. V and J calls and clone size are copied from that table; D and trimming were computed from the DNA. This table holds some 100,000 clones, about 86% found once. The J gene is TRBJ2-5, the V gene TRBV18; 7 bases align to TRBD2. This TCR was sampled from a human donor in a cohort sampled during active COVID-19. Sequencing was done on a sample of peripheral blood. The CDR3 loop is CASSPVGAGQETQYF. The CDR3 coding sequence is TGTGCCAGCTCACCAGTTGGAGCGGGGCAAGAGACCCAGTACTTC.